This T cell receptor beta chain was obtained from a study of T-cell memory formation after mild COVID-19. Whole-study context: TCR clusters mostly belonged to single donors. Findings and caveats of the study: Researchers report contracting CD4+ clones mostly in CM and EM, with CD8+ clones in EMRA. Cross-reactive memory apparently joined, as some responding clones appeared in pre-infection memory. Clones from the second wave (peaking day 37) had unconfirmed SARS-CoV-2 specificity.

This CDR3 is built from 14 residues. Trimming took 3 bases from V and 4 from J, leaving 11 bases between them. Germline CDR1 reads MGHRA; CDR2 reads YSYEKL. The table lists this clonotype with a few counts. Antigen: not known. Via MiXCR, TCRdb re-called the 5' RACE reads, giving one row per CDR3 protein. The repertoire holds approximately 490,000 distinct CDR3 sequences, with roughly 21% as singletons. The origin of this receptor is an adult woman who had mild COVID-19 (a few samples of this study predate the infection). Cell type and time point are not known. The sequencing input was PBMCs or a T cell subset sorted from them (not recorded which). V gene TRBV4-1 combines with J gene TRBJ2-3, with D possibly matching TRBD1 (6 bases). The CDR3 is CASSQQGTPDTQYF. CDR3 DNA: TGCGCCAGCAGCCAGCAGGGGACCCCAGATACGCAGTATTTT.